This T cell receptor beta chain was sequenced in a study of T-cell reconstitution after alpha-beta-depleted transplantation in children. Broader study findings: Roughly two months post-transplant, alpha-beta T cells reportedly originated from several hundred graft clones that had expanded. Some patients' high day-60 TCRbeta diversity was attributed to recipient cells surviving conditioning. Newly produced T cells mostly provided counts and TCRbeta diversity after one year, as hyperexpanded clones declined.

It was with unique molecular identifiers that the TCRbeta library was prepared. TCRdb ran MiXCR on the PCR reads and lists one entry per CDR3 protein. The table shows about 980,000 distinct CDR3 sequences, with roughly 29% occurring only once. The germline gives CDR1 DFQATT, CDR2 SNEGSKA (reference sequence). The CDR3 spans 13 residues. V was pared by 5 bases and J by 3 bases, with 7 bases of the junction left unmatched. This clonotype was picked up a small number of times. Its antigen remains unknown. The chain combines TRBV20-1 with TRBJ2-7; the match to TRBD2 covers 7 bases. This clonotype originated in a boy younger than two who had a stem cell transplant for SCID, so the T cells may come from the graft donor. Sequenced material: PBMCs, mostly from graft donor cells, taken 360 days after TCRalphabeta/CD19-depleted stem cell transplant. The CDR3 sequence is CSAGGGTRYEQYF. CDR3 nucleotides: TGCAGTGCTGGGGGGGGGACCCGCTACGAGCAGTACTTC.